These 21 T cell receptor beta chains came from one sample sequenced in a study of blood T cell repertoires in COVID-19 (dated by TCRdb to 2018 to 2020). Libraries came from the immunoSEQ multiplex PCR assay. TCRdb carries this immuneACCESS record with in-frame sequences only. Its versions omit some clonotypes, under half of them owing to an unresolved V gene in the studies checked, with the rest unexplained. The sample table contains about 260,000 clones; only one count was recorded for 90% of them. 3% to 4.5% of the sample rests with the top ten. The sample consisted of peripheral blood. The receptor source for this set is a woman aged 40 to 55 with acute or convalescent COVID-19.

The V gene is TRBV9, the J gene TRBJ1-2; 7 nucleotides line up with TRBD1. This CDR3 has 15 residues. The germline V gene has CDR1 SGDLS and CDR2 YYNGEE. The V gene end was trimmed by 4 bases and the J gene end by 7 bases; junction bases not matched to a gene: 13. The CDR3 sequence: CASSPLDEGAVGYTF. CDR3 in DNA: TGTGCCAGCAGCCCCCTGGACGAGGGGGCCGTTGGCTACACCTTC.

The chain recombines TRBV18 with TRBJ1-1, with 7 bases identical to TRBD1. This CDR3 region has 15 residues. The germline V gene encodes CDR1 KGHSH and CDR2 LQKENI. V shed 6 bases and J 0 bases; nucleotides not matched to a gene: 7. The CDR3 nucleotides read TGTGCCAGCTCCCGACGACAGGGAATGAACACTGAAGCTTTCTTT. It codes for CASSRRQGMNTEAFF.

This sequence joins TRBV2 and TRBJ1-2; D call uncertain. Per the germline V gene, CDR1 is SNHLY and CDR2 is FYNNEI. The CDR3 consists of 15 residues. Trimming cost V 6 bases and J 3 bases, with 17 bases left between them. The CDR3 sequence: CASRSSRRWDYGYTF. The DNA for the CDR3 is TGTGCCAGCAGGTCGTCACGGAGGTGGGACTATGGCTACACCTTC.

The DNA for the CDR3 is TGTGCCAGCAGCTTATTGCTAGCTACAGATACGCAGTATTTT. Translating it yields CASSLLLATDTQYF. The chain employs TRBV7-2 and TRBJ2-3; TRBD2 might be the D (5 bases). CDR3 length: 14 residues. In germline, CDR1 is SGHTA, CDR2 FQGNSA. Trimming took 2 bases from V and 3 from J, leaving 9 bases between them.

The V gene is TRBV6-5, the J gene TRBJ1-4; 8 nucleotides agree with TRBD1. V was pared by 6 bases and J by 3 bases, with 3 bases of the junction left unmatched. Germline V gives CDR1 MNHEY, CDR2 SVGAGI. The CDR3 length is 14 residues. The CDR3 here is CASRPTGANEKLFF. The DNA of the CDR3 is TGTGCCAGCAGGCCGACAGGGGCTAATGAAAAACTGTTTTTT.

This rearrangement joins TRBV6-4 to TRBJ2-1; TRBD2 agrees at 14 bases. Germline CDR1 MRHNA, CDR2 SNTAGT. J gave up 6 bases and V 4 bases, and 5 bases lay outside the gene matches. The CDR3 runs to 16 residues. The DNA of the CDR3 is TGTGCCAGCAGTGTCCGACTAGCGGGGGGGCTCAATGAGCAGTTCTTC. Translating gives CASSVRLAGGLNEQFF.

The genes are TRBV5-6 and TRBJ2-5, with a possible D match to TRBD2 (6 bases). Trimming shortened V by 0 bases and J by 0 bases, and 9 bases separated the two germline ends. The CDR3 length is 15 residues. Germline CDR1 is SGHDT and CDR2 is YYEEEE. CDR3 sequence (DNA): TGTGCCAGCAGCTTGGTAACTAGCTACCAAGAGACCCAGTACTTC. Its protein product is CASSLVTSYQETQYF.

The rearrangement joins TRBV11-2 to TRBJ2-7, with TRBD1 matching over 8 bases. Germline assignment: CDR1 SGHAT and CDR2 FQNNGV. After removal of 1 base from V and 1 base from J, the junction contained 3 bases not matched to a gene. There are 15 residues in the CDR3. The CDR3 sequence: CASSLARGLSYEQYV. CDR3 in DNA: TGTGCCAGCAGCTTAGCCAGGGGGCTTTCCTACGAGCAGTACGTC.

This clone was observed a handful of times. The genes are TRBV14 and TRBJ2-3; 7 bases map to TRBD1. The trim removed 4 bases at V and 3 bases at J, leaving 4 bases unmatched. The germline V gene encodes CDR1 SGHDN and CDR2 FVKESK. CDR3 length: 14 amino acids. Here the CDR3 DNA reads TGTGCCAGCAGCCCAACGACAGGGACAGATACGCAGTATTTT. Translation: CASSPTTGTDTQYF.

This rearrangement joins TRBV10-3 to TRBJ1-2; D gene uncertain. The V gene's germline CDR1 is ENHRY and CDR2 SYGVKD. Trimming left V 2 bases short and J 8 bases short, with 12 bases between. This CDR3 is 13 amino acids long. The CDR3 region is CAISEDTLGGYTF. CDR3 sequence (DNA): TGTGCCATCAGTGAGGACACGCTCGGCGGCTACACCTTC.

This chain links TRBV2 with TRBJ1-1; the D gene is possibly TRBD1 (5 bases). Trimming removed 5 bases from V and 1 base from J, with 11 bases in between. The CDR3 consists of 14 residues. Germline V lookup: CDR1 SNHLY, CDR2 FYNNEI. CDR3 in DNA: TGTGCCAGCAGTCGGGTTACAGGGAACACTGAAGCTTTCTTT. This sequence encodes CASSRVTGNTEAFF.

V usage is TRBV19 and J usage is TRBJ1-2, with TRBD1 matching over 8 bases. Germline loops: CDR1 LNHDA, CDR2 SQIVND (reference sequence). The junction had 10 bases not matched to a gene; V was cut back by 8 bases and J by 5 bases. This CDR3 has 14 residues. The CDR3 loop reads CASGQDRAKYGYTF. CDR3 sequence (DNA): TGTGCCAGTGGCCAGGACAGGGCAAAATATGGCTACACCTTC.

V and J are TRBV6-5 and TRBJ1-6; tentative D call: TRBD1 (6 bases). From germline, CDR1 is MNHEY and CDR2 SVGAGI. V lost 2 bases and J 13 bases, leaving 9 bases between the germline ends. CDR3 length equals 12 residues. This chain's CDR3 is CASSYGGGPLHF. The CDR3 bases are TGTGCCAGCAGTTACGGGGGCGGGCCCCTCCACTTT.

V gene TRBV29-1 combines with J gene TRBJ1-1; D remains unclear. The CDR3 is made up of 14 amino acids. Germline lookup yields CDR1 SQVTM and CDR2 ANQGSEA. V lost 4 bases, J lost 0 bases, and 12 bases lay in between. CDR3 sequence: CSVVRVGVNTEAFF. Here the CDR3 DNA reads TGCAGCGTTGTAAGGGTCGGGGTGAACACTGAAGCTTTCTTT.

The chain is built from TRBV5-5 and TRBJ1-6; 8 positions agree with TRBD1. This CDR3 comprises 15 residues. Per germline, CDR1 SGHKS and CDR2 YYEKEE (reference sequence). Unmatched junction bases numbered 4, after V lost 0 bases and J lost 8 bases. The chain's CDR3 is CASSLGQGRDSPLHF. CDR3 DNA sequence: TGTGCCAGCAGCTTGGGACAGGGGAGGGATTCACCCCTCCACTTT.

This clone is a singleton in its sample. V gene TRBV3-1 (or the pseudogene TRBV3-2) combines with J gene TRBJ1-2; TRBD1 aligns across 7 bases. The germline V gene has CDR1 LGHDT and CDR2 YNNKEL (reference sequence). With 4 bases clipped from V and 6 bases from J, the junction kept 2 bases outside the gene matches. This CDR3 region has 12 residues. The CDR3 sequence: CASSPGQHGYTF. The CDR3 DNA is TGTGCCAGCAGCCCGGGACAGCATGGCTACACCTTC.

Only one count was recorded for this clone. The chain has TRBV2 and TRBJ1-5; 7 positions match TRBD1. With V trimmed by 9 bases and J by 2 bases, 10 bases remained unmatched. This CDR3 spans 15 amino acids. From germline, CDR1 is SNHLY and CDR2 FYNNEI. CDR3 DNA: TGTGCCAGTACCACAGGGGATATAGGCAATCAGCCCCAGCATTTT. It codes for CASTTGDIGNQPQHF.

The V gene is TRBV5-1, the J gene TRBJ1-2; 7 bases line up with TRBD1. The junction had 2 bases not matched to a gene; V was cut back by 1 base and J by 8 bases. Germline lookup yields CDR1 SGHRS and CDR2 YFSETQ. This CDR3 has 12 residues. The CDR3 region is CASSLTGAGYTF. As DNA, the CDR3 is TGCGCCAGCAGCTTGACAGGGGCCGGCTACACCTTC.

V gene TRBV19 combines with J gene TRBJ1-6; TRBD1 is a possible D gene (6 bases). In germline, CDR1 is LNHDA, CDR2 SQIVND (reference sequence). This CDR3 is built from 15 residues. Between the trimmed V and J ends, which lost 3 bases and 10 bases, there was a span of 16 bases. The CDR3 DNA is TGTGCCAGTAGTATTTCTAGGGGGTTTGAATCACCCCTCCACTTT. Protein: CASSISRGFESPLHF.

This chain uses TRBV7-8 with TRBJ1-4; a weak D match, TRBD1 (5 bases). CDR3 length: 14 amino acids. CDR1 and CDR2 (germline): SGHVS, FQNEAQ. Trimming took off 1 base at V and 8 bases at J, with 11 bases between the two ends. The CDR3, as DNA: TGTGCCAGCAGCTTAGAAGGGGAGGCGGAAAAACTGTTTTTT. It translates to CASSLEGEAEKLFF.

This chain joins TRBV30 and TRBJ1-1; TRBD1 matches 7 bases. This CDR3 has 15 amino acids. Per the germline V gene, CDR1 is GTSNPN and CDR2 is SVGIG (reference sequence). V lost 2 bases to trimming and J lost 4 bases; unmatched junction nucleotides: 10. CDR3 in amino acids: CAWSPLYPGGTEAFF. For the CDR3, the DNA is TGTGCCTGGAGTCCACTCTACCCAGGGGGCACTGAAGCTTTCTTT.